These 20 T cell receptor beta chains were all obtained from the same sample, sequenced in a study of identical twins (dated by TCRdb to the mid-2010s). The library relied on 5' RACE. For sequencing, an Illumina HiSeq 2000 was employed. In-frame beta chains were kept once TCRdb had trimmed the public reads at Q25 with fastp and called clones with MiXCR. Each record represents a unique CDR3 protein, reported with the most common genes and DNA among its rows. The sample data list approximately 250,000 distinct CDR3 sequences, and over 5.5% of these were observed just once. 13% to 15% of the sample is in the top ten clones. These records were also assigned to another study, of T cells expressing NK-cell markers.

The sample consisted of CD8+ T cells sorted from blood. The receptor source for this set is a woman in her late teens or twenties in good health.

The CDR3 here is CASIAAGPYEQYF. In nucleotides, the CDR3 is TGTGCCAGCATAGCAGCCGGGCCCTACGAGCAGTACTTC. The rearrangement links TRBV2 to TRBJ2-7; unclear D gene. This CDR3 contains 13 residues. Germline V gene sequence: CDR1 SNHLY, CDR2 FYNNEI. V gave up 7 bases and J gave up 2 bases, with 12 bases separating them.

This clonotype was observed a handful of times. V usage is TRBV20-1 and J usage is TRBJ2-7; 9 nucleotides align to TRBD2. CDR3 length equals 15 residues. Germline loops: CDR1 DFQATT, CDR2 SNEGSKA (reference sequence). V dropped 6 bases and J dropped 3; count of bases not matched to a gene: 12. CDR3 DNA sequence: TGCAGTGCCCCTCCCGGCGGGAGGGCCGACTACGAGCAGTACTTC. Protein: CSAPPGGRADYEQYF.

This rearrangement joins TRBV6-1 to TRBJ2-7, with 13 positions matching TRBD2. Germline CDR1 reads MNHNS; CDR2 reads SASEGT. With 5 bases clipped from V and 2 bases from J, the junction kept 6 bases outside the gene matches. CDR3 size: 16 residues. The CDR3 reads CASSPVLAGGPYEQYF. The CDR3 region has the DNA TGTGCCAGCAGTCCCGTACTAGCGGGAGGGCCCTACGAGCAGTACTTC.

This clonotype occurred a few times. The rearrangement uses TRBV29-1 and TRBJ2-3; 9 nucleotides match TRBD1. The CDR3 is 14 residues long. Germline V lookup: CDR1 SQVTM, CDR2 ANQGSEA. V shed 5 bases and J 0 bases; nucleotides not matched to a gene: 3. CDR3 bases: TGCAGCGTTTCCGGACAGGGGAGCACAGATACGCAGTATTTT. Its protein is CSVSGQGSTDTQYF.

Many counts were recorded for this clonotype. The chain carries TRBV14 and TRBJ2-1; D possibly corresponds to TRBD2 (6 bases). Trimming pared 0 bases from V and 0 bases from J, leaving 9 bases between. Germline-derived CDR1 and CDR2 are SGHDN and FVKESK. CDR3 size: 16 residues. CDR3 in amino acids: CASSQDVGSSYNEQFF. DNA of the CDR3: TGTGCCAGCAGCCAAGATGTCGGGAGCTCCTACAATGAGCAGTTCTTC. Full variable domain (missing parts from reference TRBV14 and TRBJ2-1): EAGVTQFPSHSVIEKGQTVTLRCDPISGHDNLYWYRRVMGKEIKFLLHFVKESKQDESGMPNNRFLAERTGGTYSTLKVQPAELEDSGVYFCASSQDVGSSYNEQFFGPGTRLTVL.

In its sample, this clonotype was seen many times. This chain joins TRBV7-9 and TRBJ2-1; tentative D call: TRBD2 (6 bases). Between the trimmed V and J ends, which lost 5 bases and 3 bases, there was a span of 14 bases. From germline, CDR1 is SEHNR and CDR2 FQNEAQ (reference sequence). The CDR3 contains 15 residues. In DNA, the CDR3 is TGTGCCAGCAGCGGACCTAGCGCGTACTACAATGAGCAGTTCTTC. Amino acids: CASSGPSAYYNEQFF.

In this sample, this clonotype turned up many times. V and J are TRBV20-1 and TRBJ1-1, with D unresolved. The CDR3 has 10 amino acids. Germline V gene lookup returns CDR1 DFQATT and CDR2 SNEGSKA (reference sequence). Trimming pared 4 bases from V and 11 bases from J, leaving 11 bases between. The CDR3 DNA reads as TGCAGTGCTACGGCAAGTGTTGCTTTCTTT. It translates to CSATASVAFF.

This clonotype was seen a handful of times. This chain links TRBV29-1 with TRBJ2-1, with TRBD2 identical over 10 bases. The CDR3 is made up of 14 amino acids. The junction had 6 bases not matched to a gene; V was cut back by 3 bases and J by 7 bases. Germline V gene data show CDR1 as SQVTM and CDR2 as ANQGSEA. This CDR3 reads CSVDASGSSNEQFF. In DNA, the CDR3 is TGCAGCGTTGACGCTAGCGGGAGCTCAAATGAGCAGTTCTTC.

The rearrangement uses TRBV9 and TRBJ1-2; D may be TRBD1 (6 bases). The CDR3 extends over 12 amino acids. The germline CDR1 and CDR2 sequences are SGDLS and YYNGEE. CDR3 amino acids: CVTGGGNYGYTF. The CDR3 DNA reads TGTGTCACGGGAGGGGGGAACTATGGCTACACCTTC.

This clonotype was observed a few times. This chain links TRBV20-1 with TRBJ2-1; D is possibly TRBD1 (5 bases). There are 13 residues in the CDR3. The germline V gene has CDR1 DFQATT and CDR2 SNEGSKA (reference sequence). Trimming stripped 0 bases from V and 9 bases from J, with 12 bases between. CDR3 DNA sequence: TGCAGTGCTAGAGATACCAGGGTCGGTGAGCAGTTCTTC. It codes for CSARDTRVGEQFF.

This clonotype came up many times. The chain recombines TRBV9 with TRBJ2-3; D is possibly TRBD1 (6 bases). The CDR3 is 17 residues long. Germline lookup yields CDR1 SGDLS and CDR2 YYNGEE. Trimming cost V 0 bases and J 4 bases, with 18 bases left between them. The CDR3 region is CASSVEGTNRAPDTQYF. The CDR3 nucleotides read TGTGCCAGCAGCGTAGAGGGTACTAACAGGGCGCCAGATACGCAGTATTTT.

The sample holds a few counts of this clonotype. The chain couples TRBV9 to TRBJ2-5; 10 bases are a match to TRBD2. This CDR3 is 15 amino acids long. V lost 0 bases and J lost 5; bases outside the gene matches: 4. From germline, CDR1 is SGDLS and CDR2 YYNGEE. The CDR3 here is CASSVDGLAAETQYF. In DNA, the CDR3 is TGTGCCAGCAGCGTAGACGGACTAGCGGCGGAGACCCAGTACTTC. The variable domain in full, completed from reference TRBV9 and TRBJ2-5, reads DSGVTQTPKHLITATGQRVTLRCSPRSGDLSVYWYQQSLDQGLQFLIQYYNGEERAKGNILERFSAQQFPDLHSELNLSSLELGDSALYFCASSVDGLAAETQYFGPGTRLLVL.

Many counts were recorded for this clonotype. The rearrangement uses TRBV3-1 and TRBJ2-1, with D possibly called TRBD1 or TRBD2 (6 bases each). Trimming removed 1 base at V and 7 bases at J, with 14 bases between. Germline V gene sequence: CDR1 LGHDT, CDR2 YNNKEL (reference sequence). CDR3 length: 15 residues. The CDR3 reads CASSQAQGTRNEQFF. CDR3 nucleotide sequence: TGTGCCAGCAGCCAAGCGCAGGGGACTCGGAATGAGCAGTTCTTC.

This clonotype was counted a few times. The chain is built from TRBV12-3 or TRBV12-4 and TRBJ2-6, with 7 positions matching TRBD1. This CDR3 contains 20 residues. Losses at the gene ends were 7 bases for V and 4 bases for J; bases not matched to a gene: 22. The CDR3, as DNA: TGTGCCAGCACCACTCCTTCCCCCGGACAGGACCACTCGGGGGCCAACGTCCTGACTTTC. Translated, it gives CASTTPSPGQDHSGANVLTF.

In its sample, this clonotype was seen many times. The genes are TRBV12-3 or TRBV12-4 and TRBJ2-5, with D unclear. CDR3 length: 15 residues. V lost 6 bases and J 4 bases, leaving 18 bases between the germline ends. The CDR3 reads CASSDKVHNPETQYF. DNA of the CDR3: TGTGCCAGCAGCGATAAGGTGCACAACCCAGAGACCCAGTACTTC.

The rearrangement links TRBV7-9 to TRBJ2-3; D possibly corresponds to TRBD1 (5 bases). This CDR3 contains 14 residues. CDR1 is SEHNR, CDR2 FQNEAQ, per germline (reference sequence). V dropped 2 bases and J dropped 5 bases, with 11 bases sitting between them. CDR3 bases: TGTGCCAGCAGCTTAACCCAGGGAATAGATACGCAGTATTTT. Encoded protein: CASSLTQGIDTQYF.

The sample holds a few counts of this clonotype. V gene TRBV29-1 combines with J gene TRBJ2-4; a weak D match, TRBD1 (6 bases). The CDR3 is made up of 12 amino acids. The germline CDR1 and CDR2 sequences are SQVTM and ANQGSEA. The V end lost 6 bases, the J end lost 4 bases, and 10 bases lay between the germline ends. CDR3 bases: TGCAGCGTAATAACAGGGAAAAACATTCAGTACTTC. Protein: CSVITGKNIQYF. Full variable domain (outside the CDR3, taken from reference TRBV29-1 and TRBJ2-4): SAVISQKPSRDICQRGTSLTIQCQVDSQVTMMFWYRQQPGQSLTLIATANQGSEATYESGFVIDKFPISRPNLTFSTLTVSNMSPEDSSIYLCSVITGKNIQYFGAGTRLSVL.

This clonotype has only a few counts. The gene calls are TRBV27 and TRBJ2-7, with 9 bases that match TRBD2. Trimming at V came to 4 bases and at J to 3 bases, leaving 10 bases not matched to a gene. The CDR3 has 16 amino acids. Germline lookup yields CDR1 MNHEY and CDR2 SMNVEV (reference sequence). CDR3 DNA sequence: TGTGCCAGCAGTTCGGGGGCTAGCGGGAACGTCTACGAGCAGTACTTC. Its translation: CASSSGASGNVYEQYF.

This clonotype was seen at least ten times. CDR3 region: CSVGRIGYGYTF. The CDR3 DNA reads TGCAGCGTTGGACGAATCGGCTATGGCTACACCTTC. This sequence joins TRBV29-1 and TRBJ1-2; no clear D. This CDR3 has 12 residues. The V and J ends lost 4 bases and 4 bases respectively, with 10 bases between them. Looked up from germline, CDR1 is SQVTM and CDR2 is ANQGSEA.

CDR3 sequence (DNA): TGTGCCAGCATCCCCGGAGGCCACACCGGGGAGCTGTTTTTT. Protein sequence: CASIPGGHTGELFF. The J gene is TRBJ2-2, the V gene TRBV27; D is possibly TRBD2 (5 bases). Germline CDR1 is MNHEY and CDR2 is SMNVEV (reference sequence). The CDR3 sequence is 14 residues long. Trimming cost V 7 bases and J 3 bases, with 12 bases left between them.